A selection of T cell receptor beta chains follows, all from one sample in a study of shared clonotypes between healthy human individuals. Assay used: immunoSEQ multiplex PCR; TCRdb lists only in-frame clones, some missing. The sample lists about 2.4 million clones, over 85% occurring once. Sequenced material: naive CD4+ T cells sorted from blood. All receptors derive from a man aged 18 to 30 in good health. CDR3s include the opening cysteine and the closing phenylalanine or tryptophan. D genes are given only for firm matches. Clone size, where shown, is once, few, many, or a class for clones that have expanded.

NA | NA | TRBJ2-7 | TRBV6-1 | TGTGCCAGCAGTGAAGCATCCCAACTAGTTTCCGAGCAGTACTTC | CASSEASQLVSEQYF
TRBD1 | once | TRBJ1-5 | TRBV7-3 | TGTGCCAGCAGCTCTCCCGGACAGGGGACTTGGAATCAGCCCCAGCATTTT | CASSSPGQGTWNQPQHF
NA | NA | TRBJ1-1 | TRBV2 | TGTGCCAGCAGTGAAGAGGGGGGTGCCGAAGCTTTCTTT | CASSEEGGAEAFF
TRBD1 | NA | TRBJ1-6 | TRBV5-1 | TGCGCCAGCACCCTCGGACAGGATCTTTCACCCCTCCACTTT | CASTLGQDLSPLHF
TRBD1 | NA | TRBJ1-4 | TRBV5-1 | TGCGCCAGCAGCCCGACAGGGGTTGGTAATGAAAAACTGTTTTTT | CASSPTGVGNEKLFF
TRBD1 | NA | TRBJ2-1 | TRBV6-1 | TGTGCCAGCAGTGTTGAGGGGGCAGGGTACAATGAGCAGTTCTTC | CASSVEGAGYNEQFF
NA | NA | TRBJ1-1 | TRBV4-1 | TGCGCCAGCAGCCAACAGGGAAACTACGTTGGCACTGAAGCTTTCTTT | CASSQQGNYVGTEAFF
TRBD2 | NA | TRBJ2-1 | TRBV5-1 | TGCGCCAGCAGCCCGGGCCGGCAGCGGGGTAACAATGAGCAGTTCTTC | CASSPGRQRGNNEQFF
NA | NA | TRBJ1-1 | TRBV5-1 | TGCGCCAGCAGCTTGGAGCAACAGGGCACTGAAGCTTTCTTT | CASSLEQQGTEAFF
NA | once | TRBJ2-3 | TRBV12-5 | TGTGCTAGTGGCCCTAGCACAGATACGCAGTATTTT | CASGPSTDTQYF
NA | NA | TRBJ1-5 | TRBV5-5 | TGTGCCAGCAGCATCGACAGGAATCAGCCCCAGCATTTT | CASSIDRNQPQHF
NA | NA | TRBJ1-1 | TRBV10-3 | TGTGCCATCAGTGAGCGGACACCGAACACTGAAGCTTTCTTT | CAISERTPNTEAFF
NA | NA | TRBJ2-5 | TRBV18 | TGTGCCAGCTCACCTAACCTCGGGGGGCGAGAGACCCAGTACTTC | CASSPNLGGRETQYF
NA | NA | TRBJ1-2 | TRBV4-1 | TGCGCCAGCAGCCAAGGACCCGCGTCTAACTATGGCTACACCTTC | CASSQGPASNYGYTF
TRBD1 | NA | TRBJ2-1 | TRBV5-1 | TGCGCCAGCAGCACCTACTCGACAGGGTTCGGTGGTAATGAGCAGTTCTTC | CASSTYSTGFGGNEQFF
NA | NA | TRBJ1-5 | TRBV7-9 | TGTGCCAGCAGCTTAGGCCCCAATCAGCCCCAGCATTTT | CASSLGPNQPQHF
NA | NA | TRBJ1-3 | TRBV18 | TGTGCCAGCTCACCACCGGGGCTTTACGGAAACACCATATATTTT | CASSPPGLYGNTIYF
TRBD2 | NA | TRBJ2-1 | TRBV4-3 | TGCGCCAGCAGCCAAGGGCCGGGACTAGCGGGCAACAATGAGCAGTTCTTC | CASSQGPGLAGNNEQFF
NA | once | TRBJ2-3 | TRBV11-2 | TGTGCCAGCACTCCCTCCCACACAGATACGCAGTATTTT | CASTPSHTDTQYF
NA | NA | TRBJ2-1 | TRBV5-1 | TGCGCCAGCACCGGACTCGGAAGCTCCTACAATGAGCAGTTCTTC | CASTGLGSSYNEQFF
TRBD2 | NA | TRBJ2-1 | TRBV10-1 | TGCGCCAGCAGTGAGGTCCCGGGACTAGTATCCAATGAGCAGTTCTTC | CASSEVPGLVSNEQFF
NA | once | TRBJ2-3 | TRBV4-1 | TGCGCCAGCAGCCAGAACACAGATACGCAGTATTTT | CASSQNTDTQYF
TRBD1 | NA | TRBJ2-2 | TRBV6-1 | TGTGCCAGCAGTGTTGGGGGGACAGGGGGCTTCGGGGAGCTGTTTTTT | CASSVGGTGGFGELFF
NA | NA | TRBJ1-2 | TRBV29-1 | TGCAGCGTTGATAATCACCCGGGGGGGATAACCTTC | CSVDNHPGGITF
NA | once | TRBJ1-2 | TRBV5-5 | TGTGCCAGCAGCTTGTTCCAGGGACTTCATGGCTACACCTTC | CASSLFQGLHGYTF